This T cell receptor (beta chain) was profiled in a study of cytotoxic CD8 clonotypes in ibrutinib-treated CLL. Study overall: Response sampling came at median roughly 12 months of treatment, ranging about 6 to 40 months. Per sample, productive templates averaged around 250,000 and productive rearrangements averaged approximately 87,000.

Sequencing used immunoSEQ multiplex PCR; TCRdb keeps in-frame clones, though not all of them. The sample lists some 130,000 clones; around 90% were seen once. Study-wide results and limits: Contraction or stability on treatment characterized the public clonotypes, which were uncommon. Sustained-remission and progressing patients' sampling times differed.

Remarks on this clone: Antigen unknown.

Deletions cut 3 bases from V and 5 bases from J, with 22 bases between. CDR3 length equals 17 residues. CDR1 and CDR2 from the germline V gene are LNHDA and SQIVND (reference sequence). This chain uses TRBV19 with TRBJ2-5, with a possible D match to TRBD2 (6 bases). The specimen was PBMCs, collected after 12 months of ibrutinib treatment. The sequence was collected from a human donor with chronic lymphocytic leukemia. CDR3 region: CASSIRRLGGNEETQYF. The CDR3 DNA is TGTGCCAGTAGTATTAGGAGACTAGGTGGGAATGAGGAGACCCAGTACTTC.